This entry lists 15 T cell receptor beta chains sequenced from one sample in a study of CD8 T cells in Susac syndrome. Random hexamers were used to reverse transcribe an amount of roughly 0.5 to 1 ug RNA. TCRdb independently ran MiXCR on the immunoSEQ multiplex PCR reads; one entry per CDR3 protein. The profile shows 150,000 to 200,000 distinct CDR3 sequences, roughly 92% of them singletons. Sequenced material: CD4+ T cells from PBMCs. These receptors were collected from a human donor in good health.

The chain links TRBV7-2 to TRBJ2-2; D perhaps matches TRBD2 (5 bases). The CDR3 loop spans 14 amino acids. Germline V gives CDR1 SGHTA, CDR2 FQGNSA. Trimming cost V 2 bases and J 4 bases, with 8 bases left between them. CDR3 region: CASSLRRGTGELFF. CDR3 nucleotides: TGTGCCAGCAGCTTACGTCGGGGCACCGGGGAGCTGTTTTTT.

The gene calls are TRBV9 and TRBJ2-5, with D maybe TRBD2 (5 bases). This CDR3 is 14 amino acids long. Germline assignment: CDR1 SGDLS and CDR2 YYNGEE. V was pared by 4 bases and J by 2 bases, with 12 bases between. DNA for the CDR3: TGTGCCAGCAGCCCCCGGGGAGTACAAGAGACCCAGTACTTC. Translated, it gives CASSPRGVQETQYF.

The CDR3 nucleotides are TGTGCCACCCCTCCCTACGAGCAGTACTTC. Residues: CATPPYEQYF. The chain couples TRBV24-1 to TRBJ2-7; D unclear. Trimming shortened V by 9 bases and J by 2 bases, and 4 bases separated the two germline ends. This CDR3 spans 10 amino acids. Germline-derived CDR1 and CDR2 are KGHDR and SFDVKD.

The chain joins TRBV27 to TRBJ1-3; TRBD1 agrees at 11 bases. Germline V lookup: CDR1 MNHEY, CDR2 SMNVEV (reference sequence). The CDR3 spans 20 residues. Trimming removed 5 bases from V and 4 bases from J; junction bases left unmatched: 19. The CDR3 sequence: CASSPTTRDRGFGGGNTIYF. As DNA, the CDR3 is TGTGCCAGCAGTCCCACCACCCGGGACAGGGGGTTCGGGGGGGGAAACACCATATATTTT.

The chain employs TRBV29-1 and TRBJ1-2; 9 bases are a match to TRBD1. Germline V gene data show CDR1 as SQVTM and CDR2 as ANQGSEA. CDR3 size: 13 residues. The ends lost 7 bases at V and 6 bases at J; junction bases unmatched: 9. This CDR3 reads CSARDRAAHGYTF. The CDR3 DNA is TGCAGCGCCCGGGACAGGGCTGCCCATGGCTACACCTTC.

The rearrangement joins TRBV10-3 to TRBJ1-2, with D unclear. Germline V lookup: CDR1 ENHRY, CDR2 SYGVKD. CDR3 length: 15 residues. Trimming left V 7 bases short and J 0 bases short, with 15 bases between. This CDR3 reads CAITEGPRTNYGYTF. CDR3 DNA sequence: TGTGCCATCACCGAAGGGCCCCGGACTAACTATGGCTACACCTTC.

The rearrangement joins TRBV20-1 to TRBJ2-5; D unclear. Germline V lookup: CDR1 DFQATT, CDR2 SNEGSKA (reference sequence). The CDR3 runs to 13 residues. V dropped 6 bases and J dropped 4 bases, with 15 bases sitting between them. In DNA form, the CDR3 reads TGCAGTGCGTTCCGAGGCGGCGGAGAGACCCAGTACTTC. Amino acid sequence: CSAFRGGGETQYF.

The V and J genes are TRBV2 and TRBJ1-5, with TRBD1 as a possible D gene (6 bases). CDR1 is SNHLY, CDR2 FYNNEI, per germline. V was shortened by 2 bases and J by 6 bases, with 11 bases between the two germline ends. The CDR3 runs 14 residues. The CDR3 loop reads CASSESRGAQPQHF. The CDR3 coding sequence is TGTGCCAGCAGTGAATCCAGGGGAGCTCAGCCCCAGCATTTT.

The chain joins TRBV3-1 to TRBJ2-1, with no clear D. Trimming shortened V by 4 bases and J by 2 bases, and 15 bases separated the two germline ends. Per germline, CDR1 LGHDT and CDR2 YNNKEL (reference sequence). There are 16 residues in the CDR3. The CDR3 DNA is TGTGCCAGCAGCCTAGCCGCTGGCGGACCCTACAATGAGCAGTTCTTC. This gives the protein CASSLAAGGPYNEQFF.

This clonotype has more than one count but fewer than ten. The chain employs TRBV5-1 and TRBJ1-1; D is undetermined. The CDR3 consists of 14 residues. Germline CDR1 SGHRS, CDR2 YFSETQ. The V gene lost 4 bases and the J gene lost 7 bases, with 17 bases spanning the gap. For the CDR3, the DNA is TGCGCCAGCAGCCCAGTTGGTGCGATGGGTGAAGCTTTCTTT. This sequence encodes CASSPVGAMGEAFF. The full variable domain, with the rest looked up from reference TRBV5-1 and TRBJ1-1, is KAGVTQTPRYLIKTRGQQVTLSCSPISGHRSVSWYQQTPGQGLQFLFEYFSETQRNKGNFPGRFSGRQFSNSRSEMNVSTLELGDSALYLCASSPVGAMGEAFFGQGTRLTVV.

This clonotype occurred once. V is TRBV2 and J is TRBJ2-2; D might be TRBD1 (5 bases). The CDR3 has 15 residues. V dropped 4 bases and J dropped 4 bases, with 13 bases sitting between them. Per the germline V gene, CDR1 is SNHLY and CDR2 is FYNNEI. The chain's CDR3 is CASSAQTVSTGELFF. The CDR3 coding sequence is TGTGCCAGCAGTGCCCAGACAGTATCCACCGGGGAGCTGTTTTTT. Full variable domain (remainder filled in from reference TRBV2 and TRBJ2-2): EPEVTQTPSHQVTQMGQEVILRCVPISNHLYFYWYRQILGQKVEFLVSFYNNEISEKSEIFDDQFSVERPDGSNFTLKIRSTKLEDSAMYFCASSAQTVSTGELFFGEGSRLTVL.

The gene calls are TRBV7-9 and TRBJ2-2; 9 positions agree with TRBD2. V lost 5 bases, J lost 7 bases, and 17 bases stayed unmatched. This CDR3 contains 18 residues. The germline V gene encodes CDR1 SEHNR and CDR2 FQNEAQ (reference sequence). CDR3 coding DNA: TGTGCCAGCAGCCCCCGAATCAGCGGGGGGTTTCGGGGCGGGGAGCTGTTTTTT. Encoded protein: CASSPRISGGFRGGELFF.

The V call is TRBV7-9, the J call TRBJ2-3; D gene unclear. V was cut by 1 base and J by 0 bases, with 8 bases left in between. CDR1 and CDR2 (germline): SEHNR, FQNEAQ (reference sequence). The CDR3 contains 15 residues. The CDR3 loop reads CASSLDTISTDTQYF. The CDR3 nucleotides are TGTGCCAGCAGCTTAGACACCATTAGCACAGATACGCAGTATTTT.

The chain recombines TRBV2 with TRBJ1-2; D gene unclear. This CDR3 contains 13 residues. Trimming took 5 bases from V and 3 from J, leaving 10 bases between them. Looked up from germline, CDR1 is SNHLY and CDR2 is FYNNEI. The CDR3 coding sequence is TGTGCCAGCAGTTCAGGCGCTTACTATGGCTACACCTTC. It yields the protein CASSSGAYYGYTF.

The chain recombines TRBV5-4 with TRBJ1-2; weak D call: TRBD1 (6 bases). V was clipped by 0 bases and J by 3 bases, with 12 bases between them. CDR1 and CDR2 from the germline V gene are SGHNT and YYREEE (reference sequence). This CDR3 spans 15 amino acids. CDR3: CASSLEGRGDYGYTF. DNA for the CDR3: TGTGCCAGCAGCTTGGAGGGCAGGGGCGACTATGGCTACACCTTC.